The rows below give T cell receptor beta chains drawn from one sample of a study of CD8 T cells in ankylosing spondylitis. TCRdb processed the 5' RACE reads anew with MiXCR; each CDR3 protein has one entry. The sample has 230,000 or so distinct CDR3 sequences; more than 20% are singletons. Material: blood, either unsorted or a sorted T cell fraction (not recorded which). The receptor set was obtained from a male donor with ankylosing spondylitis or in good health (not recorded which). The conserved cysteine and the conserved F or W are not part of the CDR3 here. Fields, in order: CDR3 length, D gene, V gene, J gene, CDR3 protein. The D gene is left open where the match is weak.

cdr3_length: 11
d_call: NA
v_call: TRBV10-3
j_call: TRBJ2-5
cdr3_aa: AISGTLRETQY

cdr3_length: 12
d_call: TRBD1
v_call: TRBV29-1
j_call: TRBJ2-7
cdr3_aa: SVGAGGRRNEQY

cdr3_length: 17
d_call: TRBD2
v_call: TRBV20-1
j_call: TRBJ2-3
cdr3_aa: SARAPGLAGGRNTDTQY

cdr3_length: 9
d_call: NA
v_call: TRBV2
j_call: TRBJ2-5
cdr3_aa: ASWYEETQY

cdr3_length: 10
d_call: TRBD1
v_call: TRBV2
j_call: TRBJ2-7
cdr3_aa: ASSGDRVRQY

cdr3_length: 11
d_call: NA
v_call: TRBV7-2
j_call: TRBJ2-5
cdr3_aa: ASSLLSGETQY

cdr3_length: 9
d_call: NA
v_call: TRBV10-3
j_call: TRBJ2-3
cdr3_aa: AISGGVTQY

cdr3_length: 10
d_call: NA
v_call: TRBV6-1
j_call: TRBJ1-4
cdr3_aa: ANRPTNEKLF

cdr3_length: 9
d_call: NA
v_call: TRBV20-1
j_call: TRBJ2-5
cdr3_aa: SAGQMKTQY

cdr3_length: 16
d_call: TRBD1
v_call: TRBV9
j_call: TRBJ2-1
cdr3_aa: ASSVAPTMRQGLNEQF

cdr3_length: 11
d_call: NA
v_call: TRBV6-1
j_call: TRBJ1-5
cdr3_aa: ASIGRSNQPQH

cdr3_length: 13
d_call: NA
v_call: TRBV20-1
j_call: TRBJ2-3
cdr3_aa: SARVLQRGTDTQY

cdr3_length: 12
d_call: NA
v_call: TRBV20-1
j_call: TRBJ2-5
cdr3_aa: SARGVDAFETQY

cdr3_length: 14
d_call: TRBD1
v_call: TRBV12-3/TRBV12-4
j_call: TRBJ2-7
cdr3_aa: ASSLGDRLTAYEQY

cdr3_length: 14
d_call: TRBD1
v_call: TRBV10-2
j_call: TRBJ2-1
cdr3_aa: ASSDLETGVYNEQF

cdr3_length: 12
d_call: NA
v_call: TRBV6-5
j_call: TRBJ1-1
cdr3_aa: ASSYSPRRAEAF

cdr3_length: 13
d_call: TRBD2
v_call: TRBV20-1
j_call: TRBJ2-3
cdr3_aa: SACTGTRRTDTQY

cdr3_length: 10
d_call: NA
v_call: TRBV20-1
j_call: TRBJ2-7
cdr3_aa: SLRQGGGEQY

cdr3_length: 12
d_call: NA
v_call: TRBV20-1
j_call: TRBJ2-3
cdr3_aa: SATRALSTDTQY

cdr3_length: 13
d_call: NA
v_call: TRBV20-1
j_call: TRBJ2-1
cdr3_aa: SARDLKKLSNEQF

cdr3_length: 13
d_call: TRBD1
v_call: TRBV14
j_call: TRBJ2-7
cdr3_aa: ASSQDGTGKREQY

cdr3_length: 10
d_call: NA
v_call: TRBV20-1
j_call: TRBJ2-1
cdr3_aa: SASADGFEQF

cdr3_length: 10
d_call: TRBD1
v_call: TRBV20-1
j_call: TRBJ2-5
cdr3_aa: SAPRQGETQY

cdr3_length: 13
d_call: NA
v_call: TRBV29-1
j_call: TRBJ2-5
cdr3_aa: SVEEGQYPRETQY

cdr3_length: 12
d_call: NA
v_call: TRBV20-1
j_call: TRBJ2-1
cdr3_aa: SAGRPRGINEQF

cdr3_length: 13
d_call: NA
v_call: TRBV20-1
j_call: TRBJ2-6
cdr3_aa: SASDSSSGANVLT

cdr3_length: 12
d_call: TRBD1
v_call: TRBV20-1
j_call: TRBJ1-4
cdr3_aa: SARPIDRGEKLF

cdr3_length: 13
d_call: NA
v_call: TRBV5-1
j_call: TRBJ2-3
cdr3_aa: ASSVGQGSGDTQY

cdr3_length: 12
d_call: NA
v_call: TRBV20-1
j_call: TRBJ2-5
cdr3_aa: SAREAAIQETQY

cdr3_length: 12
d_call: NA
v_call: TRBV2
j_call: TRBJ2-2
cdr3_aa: ASSPRWDTGELF

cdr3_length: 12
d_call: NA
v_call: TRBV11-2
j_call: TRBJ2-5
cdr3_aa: ASSPSSGQETQY

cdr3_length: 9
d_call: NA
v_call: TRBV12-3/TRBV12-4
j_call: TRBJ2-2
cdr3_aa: ASRGAGELF

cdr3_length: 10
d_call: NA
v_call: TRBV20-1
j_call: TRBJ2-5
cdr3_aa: SAPTAIETQY

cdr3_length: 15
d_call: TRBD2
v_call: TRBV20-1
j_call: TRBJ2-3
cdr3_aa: SARQKLAGATTDTQY

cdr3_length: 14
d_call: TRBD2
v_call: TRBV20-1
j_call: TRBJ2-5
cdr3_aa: SATRTSGGAWETQY

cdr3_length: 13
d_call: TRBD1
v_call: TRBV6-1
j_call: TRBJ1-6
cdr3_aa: ASSPRQGTNSPLH

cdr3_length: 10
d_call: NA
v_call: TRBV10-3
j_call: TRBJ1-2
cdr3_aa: AISEGVQGYT

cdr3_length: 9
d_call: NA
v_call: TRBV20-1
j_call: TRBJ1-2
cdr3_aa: SASEQGGYT

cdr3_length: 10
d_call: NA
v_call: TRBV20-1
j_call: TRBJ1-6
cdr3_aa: SAGGGNSPLH

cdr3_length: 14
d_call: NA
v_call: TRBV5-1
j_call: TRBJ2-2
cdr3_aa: ASSRQGPGDTGELF

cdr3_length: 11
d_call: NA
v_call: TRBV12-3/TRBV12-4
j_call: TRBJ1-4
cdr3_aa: ASSQLVNEKLF

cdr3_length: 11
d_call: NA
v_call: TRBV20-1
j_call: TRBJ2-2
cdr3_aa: SARWGTTGELF

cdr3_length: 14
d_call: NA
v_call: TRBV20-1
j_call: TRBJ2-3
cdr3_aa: SFFSPAGSSTDTQY

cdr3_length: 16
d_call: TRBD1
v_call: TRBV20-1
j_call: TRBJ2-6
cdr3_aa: SALQGGQGPSGANVLT

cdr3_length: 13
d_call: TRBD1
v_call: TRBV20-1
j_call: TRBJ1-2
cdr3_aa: SARTGQGLGYGYT

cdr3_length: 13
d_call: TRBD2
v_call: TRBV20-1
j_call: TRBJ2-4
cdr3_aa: SARFGGAGKNIQY

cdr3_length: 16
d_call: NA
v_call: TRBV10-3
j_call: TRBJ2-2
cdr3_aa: AISDRTGTGGNTGELF

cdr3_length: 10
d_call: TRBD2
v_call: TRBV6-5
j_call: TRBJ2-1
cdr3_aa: ASSGGTSRQF

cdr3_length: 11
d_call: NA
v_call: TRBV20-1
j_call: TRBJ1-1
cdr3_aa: SATPDAGGEAF

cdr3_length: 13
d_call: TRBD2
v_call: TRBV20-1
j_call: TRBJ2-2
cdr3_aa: SARGGTRITGELF

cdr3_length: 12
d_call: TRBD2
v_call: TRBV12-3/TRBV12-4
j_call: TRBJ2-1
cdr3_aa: ASSLTSGGVGQF

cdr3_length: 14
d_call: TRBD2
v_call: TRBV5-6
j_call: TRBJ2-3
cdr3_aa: ASSLVAGGYTDTQY

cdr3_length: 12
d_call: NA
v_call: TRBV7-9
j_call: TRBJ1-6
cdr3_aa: ASSLAWADSPLH

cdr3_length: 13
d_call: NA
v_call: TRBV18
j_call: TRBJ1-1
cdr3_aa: ASSPIWGENTEAF